This record concerns one T cell receptor (beta chain) sequence. Its target is unknown. The data are from a study of T-cell memory formation after mild COVID-19. Study as a whole: The two donors had largely donor-specific TCR clusters. Regarding the study as a whole: Contracting CD4+ clones sat mainly in CM and EM; CD8+ in EMRA.

MiXCR, applied by TCRdb to the 5' RACE reads, yields one record per CDR3 protein. Counted here are 450,000 or so distinct CDR3 sequences, roughly 23% occurring once; the ten biggest clones make up around 13%. CDR1 and CDR2 (germline): SGHDT, YYEEEE. Unmatched junction bases numbered 7, after V lost 5 bases and J lost 0 bases. The CDR3 spans 15 residues. The sequenced material came from PBMCs or a T cell subset sorted from them (not recorded which). The sequence was collected from an adult woman who had mild COVID-19 (a few samples of this study predate the infection). Cell type and time point are not known. This chain links TRBV5-6 with TRBJ2-7, with 8 positions matching TRBD1. The CDR3 spells CASRITGGPSYEQYF. CDR3 DNA sequence: TGTGCCAGCAGGATCACAGGGGGTCCCTCCTACGAGCAGTACTTC.